These 13 T cell receptor beta chains were sequenced from one sample in a study of blood T cell repertoires in COVID-19. Assay used: immunoSEQ multiplex PCR; TCRdb lists only in-frame clones, some missing. The sample lists around 170,000 clones; 86% were seen once. Sequencing input: peripheral blood. These receptors came from a woman aged 25 to 39 with active or convalescent COVID-19.

Only one count was recorded for this clone. This chain joins TRBV5-1 and TRBJ1-1; 10 positions agree with TRBD1. There are 14 residues in the CDR3. CDR1 and CDR2 (germline): SGHRS, YFSETQ. Trimming took 4 bases from V and 5 from J; bases not matched to a gene: 5. The CDR3 here is CASSPGQGITEAFF. CDR3 bases: TGCGCCAGCAGCCCGGGACAGGGGATAACTGAAGCTTTCTTT.

This sequence joins TRBV6-4 and TRBJ2-1; D may be TRBD2 (6 bases). Looked up from germline, CDR1 is MRHNA and CDR2 is SNTAGT. Trimming cost V 2 bases and J 2 bases, with 10 bases left between them. The CDR3 covers 15 residues. CDR3 loop: CASSDAGMTYNEQFF. The CDR3 bases are TGTGCCAGCAGTGACGCGGGGATGACCTACAATGAGCAGTTCTTC.

The V call is TRBV21-1, the J call TRBJ1-2. TRBV21-1 constitutes a pseudogene. The CDR3 totals 17 residues. The CDR3 nucleotides read TGTGCCAGCAGCAAAGTAGAGCCCTCCCGAGGTAACTATGGCTACACCTTC. Encoded protein: CASSKVEPSRGNYGYTF.

This clone showed up just once. This sequence joins TRBV30 and TRBJ2-6; D gene ambiguous. Deletions cut 3 bases from V and 2 bases from J, with 5 bases between. The CDR3 loop spans 13 amino acids. Looked up from germline, CDR1 is GTSNPN and CDR2 is SVGIG (reference sequence). The CDR3, as DNA: TGTGCCTGGAGGCTAGCTGGGGCCAACGTCCTGACTTTC. Amino acids: CAWRLAGANVLTF.

The chain links TRBV6-2 or TRBV6-3 to TRBJ2-1; TRBD2 is a possible D gene (7 bases). V was shortened by 2 bases and J by 7 bases, with 18 bases between the two germline ends. The CDR3 spans 16 residues. Germline values: CDR1 MNHEY, CDR2 SVGEGT. The CDR3 reads CASSYEGGGPGNEQFF. The CDR3 DNA is TGTGCCAGCAGTTACGAGGGGGGAGGGCCGGGGAATGAGCAGTTCTTC.

The rearrangement links TRBV7-6 to TRBJ1-4; possible D gene TRBD1, 6 bases. The CDR3 is made up of 14 amino acids. Trimming removed 2 bases at V and 10 bases at J, with 14 bases between. Germline V lookup: CDR1 SGHVS, CDR2 FNYEAQ. CDR3 loop: CASSLNPGVGKLFF. The DNA for the CDR3 is TGTGCCAGCAGCTTAAACCCAGGGGTTGGAAAACTGTTTTTT.

J is TRBJ1-2 and V is TRBV6-1; weak D call: TRBD1 (6 bases). The CDR3 consists of 16 residues. In germline, CDR1 is MNHNS, CDR2 SASEGT. V was trimmed by 4 bases and J by 4 bases, leaving 19 bases between them. DNA of the CDR3: TGTGCCAGCAGTGTAGGGGGGGGACTAGTCCCCTATGGCTACACCTTC. It codes for CASSVGGGLVPYGYTF.

In regard to this clone: A junction end diverges from the germline sequence, so it may reflect a read error. This chain connects TRBV7-7 to TRBJ2-1, with D perhaps TRBD1 (8 bases). Germline CDR1 reads SSHAT; CDR2 reads FNYEAQ (reference sequence). There are 15 residues in the CDR3. Here the CDR3 DNA reads TGTGCTAGCAGCTCGGGACAGGTAGCGGGCAATGAGCAGTTCTTC. As protein: CASSSGQVAGNEQFF.

The CDR3 loop is CASSQTNQAYEQYF. DNA for the CDR3: TGTGCCAGCAGCCAGACTAATCAGGCCTACGAGCAGTACTTC. The chain has TRBV5-8 and TRBJ2-7, with a weak D call TRBD2 (5 bases). This CDR3 has 14 residues. Germline lookup yields CDR1 SGHTS and CDR2 YDEGEE. Trimming took 4 bases from V and 2 from J, leaving 13 bases between them.

This chain connects TRBV4-2 to TRBJ2-7; 8 bases agree with TRBD2. This CDR3 has 16 residues. The V and J ends lost 0 bases and 0 bases, in that order; junction bases with no gene match: 4. The germline gives CDR1 LGHNA, CDR2 YNFKEQ. The CDR3 coding sequence is TGTGCCAGCAGCCAAGAACCTAGCGGGTTCTCCTACGAGCAGTACTTC. Translation: CASSQEPSGFSYEQYF.

This chain links TRBV11-2 with TRBJ1-4; perhaps TRBD1 as D (5 bases). Germline loops: CDR1 SGHAT, CDR2 FQNNGV. V shed 2 bases and J shed 9 bases, with 19 bases lying between them. This CDR3 has 16 amino acids. The CDR3 nucleotides are TGTGCCAGCAGCTTATCCAGGGAGGGTCTTTCCAAAAAACTGTTTTTT. Its protein is CASSLSREGLSKKLFF.

The V call is TRBV19, the J call TRBJ1-5; the D is unclear. Germline-derived CDR1 and CDR2 are LNHDA and SQIVND (reference sequence). The CDR3 runs to 15 residues. Trimming cost V 8 bases and J 1 base, with 15 bases left between them. The CDR3 loop is CASGIAGRSNQPQHF. The CDR3 DNA reads as TGTGCCAGTGGCATAGCAGGAAGGAGCAATCAGCCCCAGCATTTT. Full variable domain (missing parts from reference TRBV19 and TRBJ1-5): DGGITQSPKYLFRKEGQNVTLSCEQNLNHDAMYWYRQDPGQGLRLIYYSQIVNDFQKGDIAEGYSVSREKKESFPLTVTSAQKNPTAFYLCASGIAGRSNQPQHFGDGTRLSIL.

The CDR3 nucleotides read TGTGCCAGCCGGGACAGGGTCACTGAAGCTTTCTTT. It yields the protein CASRDRVTEAFF. J is TRBJ1-1 and V is TRBV6-5; 9 bases are a match to TRBD1. With V trimmed by 8 bases and J by 4 bases, 2 bases remained unmatched. CDR3 length equals 12 residues. Per the germline V gene, CDR1 is MNHEY and CDR2 is SVGAGI.